Below are 20 T cell receptor beta chains sequenced from a single sample in a study of blood T cell repertoires in COVID-19. Only in-frame clones appear in the TCRdb table, and some are missing; sequencing was by immunoSEQ multiplex PCR. The sample contains roughly 150,000 clones, 88% of which appear only once. What was sequenced was peripheral blood. The receptor source for this set is a woman in her 70s with acute or convalescent COVID-19.

This rearrangement joins TRBV7-6 to TRBJ1-1; D uncertain. V was shortened by 5 bases and J by 6 bases, with 16 bases between the two germline ends. Germline CDR1 reads SGHVS; CDR2 reads FNYEAQ. The CDR3 totals 14 residues. This CDR3 is CASSPSPGLPEAFF. The CDR3 region has the DNA TGTGCCAGCAGCCCCTCTCCGGGGTTACCTGAAGCTTTCTTT.

The chain is built from TRBV12-5 and TRBJ2-5; D remains ambiguous. Per the germline V gene, CDR1 is LGHNT and CDR2 is FRNRAP. V was clipped by 5 bases and J by 8 bases, with 9 bases between them. The CDR3 covers 11 residues. For the CDR3, the DNA is TGTGCTAGTGGTCTAGGTGAAACCCAGTACTTC. Its translation is CASGLGETQYF. The entire variable domain, with the rest obtained from reference TRBV12-5 and TRBJ2-5, is as follows: DARVTQTPRHKVTEMGQEVTMRCQPILGHNTVFWYRQTMMQGLELLAYFRNRAPLDDSGMPKDRFSAEMPDATLATLKIQPSEPRDSAVYFCASGLGETQYFGPGTRLLVL.

The chain employs TRBV3-1 (or the pseudogene TRBV3-2) and TRBJ2-1, with 10 bases matching TRBD2. This CDR3 spans 14 amino acids. Germline CDR1 is LGHDT and CDR2 is YNNKEL (reference sequence). V dropped 1 base and J dropped 13; count of bases not matched to a gene: 7. CDR3 in DNA: TGTGCCAGCAGCCAAGGGCTAGCGGGGGTCCACCAGTTCTTC. As protein: CASSQGLAGVHQFF.

This clone was found once. The V gene is TRBV18, the J gene TRBJ1-2, with 9 nucleotides matching TRBD1. Trimming at V came to 2 bases and at J to 4 bases, leaving 11 bases not matched to a gene. The CDR3 spans 17 residues. CDR1 and CDR2 (germline): KGHSH, LQKENI. CDR3 residues: CASSPAGTGSLIYGYTF. The CDR3 nucleotides are TGTGCCAGCTCACCAGCGGGGACAGGGTCCCTCATCTATGGCTACACCTTC.

The rearrangement uses TRBV25-1 and TRBJ2-7; 12 bases agree with TRBD1. Germline V gene sequence: CDR1 MGHDK, CDR2 SYGVNS. J lost 4 bases, V lost 5 bases, and 6 bases had no gene match. The CDR3 loop spans 15 amino acids. CDR3 region: CASSNRDRGQYEQYF. DNA for the CDR3: TGTGCCAGCAGTAACCGGGACAGGGGGCAGTACGAGCAGTACTTC.

The chain joins TRBV11-2 to TRBJ2-5; D gene unclear. This CDR3 contains 15 residues. The ends were cut back, 0 bases at V and 5 bases at J, with 13 bases in the middle. CDR1 and CDR2 from the germline V gene are SGHAT and FQNNGV. In DNA, the CDR3 is TGTGCCAGCAGCTTAGACAGACAACTCCAGGAGACCCAGTACTTC. As protein: CASSLDRQLQETQYF. The full variable domain, in which reference TRBV11-2 and TRBJ2-5 provide the parts outside the CDR3, is EAGVAQSPRYKIIEKRQSVAFWCNPISGHATLYWYQQILGQGPKLLIQFQNNGVVDDSQLPKDRFSAERLKGVDSTLKIQPAKLEDSAVYLCASSLDRQLQETQYFGPGTRLLVL.

The CDR3 loop is CASSQEAEGGYTF. The DNA of the CDR3 is TGTGCCAGCAGCCAAGAGGCGGAGGGGGGCTACACCTTC. The rearrangement uses TRBV3-1 (or the pseudogene TRBV3-2) and TRBJ1-2; D perhaps matches TRBD1 (5 bases). The CDR3 covers 13 residues. The germline V and J ends were trimmed by 0 bases and 8 bases, with 10 bases remaining between them. Germline V gives CDR1 LGHDT, CDR2 YNNKEL (reference sequence).

This sequence joins TRBV10-3 and TRBJ1-5, with a possible D match to TRBD1 (5 bases). The CDR3 runs 13 residues. The germline V gene encodes CDR1 ENHRY and CDR2 SYGVKD. The germline V and J ends were trimmed by 5 bases and 4 bases, with 9 bases remaining between them. The CDR3 here is CAISMTDNQPQHF. CDR3 nucleotides: TGTGCCATCAGTATGACAGATAATCAGCCCCAGCATTTT.

The V call is TRBV2, the J call TRBJ2-3; 9 bases agree with TRBD1. Germline loops: CDR1 SNHLY, CDR2 FYNNEI. This CDR3 spans 14 amino acids. J gave up 4 bases and V 5 bases, and 4 bases lay outside the gene matches. The CDR3 nucleotides are TGTGCCAGCAGTTTCCGGACAGGGGCAGATACGCAGTATTTT. This encodes CASSFRTGADTQYF.

This rearrangement joins TRBV18 to TRBJ2-7; D unresolved. Per the germline V gene, CDR1 is KGHSH and CDR2 is LQKENI. This CDR3 has 13 amino acids. V was shortened by 2 bases and J by 3 bases, with 8 bases between the two germline ends. CDR3 nucleotide sequence: TGTGCCAGCTCACCAAGACTGATCTACGAGCAGTACTTC. Amino acid sequence: CASSPRLIYEQYF.

This clone occurred a few times. The chain uses TRBV3-1 (or the pseudogene TRBV3-2) and TRBJ2-7; no reliable D call. The germline V and J ends were trimmed by 3 bases and 1 base, with 19 bases remaining between them. Germline CDR1 and CDR2: LGHDT and YNNKEL (reference sequence). There are 17 residues in the CDR3. CDR3 nucleotide sequence: TGTGCCAGCAGCCACGCCCAAGCCGCGGCCTATTCCTACGAGCAGTACTTC. Encoded protein: CASSHAQAAAYSYEQYF.

This clone was detected only once. The chain employs TRBV14 and TRBJ1-2, with D hard to call. The CDR3 loop spans 13 amino acids. Between the trimmed V and J ends, which lost 2 bases and 1 base, there was a span of 5 bases. Germline V gives CDR1 SGHDN, CDR2 FVKESK. The CDR3 sequence: CASSQRSNYGYTF. CDR3 nucleotide sequence: TGTGCCAGCAGCCAACGGAGTAACTATGGCTACACCTTC.

The chain has TRBV5-1 and TRBJ1-3; 8 bases fit TRBD1. Germline-derived CDR1 and CDR2 are SGHRS and YFSETQ. The CDR3 runs to 18 residues. V dropped 2 bases and J dropped 0; count of bases not matched to a gene: 10. CDR3 coding DNA: TGCGCCAGCAGCTTAGGAACAGGGGGGGTGAGCTCTGGAAACACCATATATTTT. Amino acid sequence: CASSLGTGGVSSGNTIYF. The full variable domain, completed using reference TRBV5-1 and TRBJ1-3, is KAGVTQTPRYLIKTRGQQVTLSCSPISGHRSVSWYQQTPGQGLQFLFEYFSETQRNKGNFPGRFSGRQFSNSRSEMNVSTLELGDSALYLCASSLGTGGVSSGNTIYFGEGSWLTVV.

The V gene is TRBV2, the J gene TRBJ2-5; 7 bases line up with TRBD2. Trimming at V came to 5 bases and at J to 2 bases, leaving 5 bases not matched to a gene. Germline V gene lookup returns CDR1 SNHLY and CDR2 FYNNEI. There are 14 residues in the CDR3. This CDR3 is CASSIDGGQETQYF. The CDR3 DNA is TGTGCCAGCAGTATAGACGGGGGGCAAGAGACCCAGTACTTC.

The V gene is TRBV28, the J gene TRBJ1-1, with D perhaps TRBD1 (6 bases). The V gene lost 2 bases and the J gene lost 0 bases, with 13 bases spanning the gap. CDR3 length: 16 amino acids. The V gene's germline CDR1 is MDHEN and CDR2 SYDVKM. The CDR3 bases are TGTGCCAGCAGTTTACTTCAGGGGATGATGAACACTGAAGCTTTCTTT. It translates to CASSLLQGMMNTEAFF.

V is TRBV13 and J is TRBJ1-6; no clear D. Trimming stripped 3 bases from V and 9 bases from J, with 6 bases between. This CDR3 is built from 12 residues. Germline lookup yields CDR1 PRHDT and CDR2 FYEKMQ (reference sequence). The CDR3 protein is CASSFWASPLHF. The CDR3 coding sequence is TGTGCCAGCAGCTTTTGGGCTTCACCCCTCCACTTT.

The chain links TRBV2 to TRBJ1-6, with 8 nucleotides matching TRBD1. V lost 10 bases, J lost 7 bases, and 6 bases stayed unmatched. The CDR3 runs 13 residues. CDR1 and CDR2 from the germline V gene are SNHLY and FYNNEI. This CDR3 is CATGQGVNSPLHF. DNA for the CDR3: TGTGCCACAGGACAGGGCGTCAATTCACCCCTCCACTTT.

CDR3 in amino acids: CASRKQGTNTGELFF. The CDR3 DNA sequence: TGTGCCAGCAGAAAACAGGGGACGAACACCGGGGAGCTGTTTTTT. The rearrangement joins TRBV6-5 to TRBJ2-2, with 7 bases that match TRBD1. Germline lookup yields CDR1 MNHEY and CDR2 SVGAGI. The CDR3 is 15 residues long. The ends lost 6 bases at V and 0 bases at J; junction bases unmatched: 4.

The chain employs TRBV4-2 and TRBJ1-6; tentative D call: TRBD1 (6 bases). CDR1 LGHNA and CDR2 YNFKEQ come from the germline V gene. V gave up 0 bases and J gave up 7 bases, with 10 bases separating them. The CDR3 extends over 15 amino acids. CDR3 residues: CASSQDNQGNSPLHF. The CDR3 coding sequence is TGTGCCAGCAGCCAAGACAACCAGGGGAATTCACCCCTCCACTTT.

The J gene is TRBJ1-1, the V gene TRBV5-1; TRBD1 is a possible D gene (6 bases). The germline CDR1 and CDR2 sequences are SGHRS and YFSETQ. CDR3 length: 15 residues. V was clipped by 4 bases and J by 0 bases, with 13 bases between them. CDR3 protein: CASSPATGMNTEAFF. The DNA for the CDR3 is TGCGCCAGCAGCCCCGCTACAGGGATGAACACTGAAGCTTTCTTT. Complete variable domain (other parts from reference TRBV5-1 and TRBJ1-1): KAGVTQTPRYLIKTRGQQVTLSCSPISGHRSVSWYQQTPGQGLQFLFEYFSETQRNKGNFPGRFSGRQFSNSRSEMNVSTLELGDSALYLCASSPATGMNTEAFFGQGTRLTVV.